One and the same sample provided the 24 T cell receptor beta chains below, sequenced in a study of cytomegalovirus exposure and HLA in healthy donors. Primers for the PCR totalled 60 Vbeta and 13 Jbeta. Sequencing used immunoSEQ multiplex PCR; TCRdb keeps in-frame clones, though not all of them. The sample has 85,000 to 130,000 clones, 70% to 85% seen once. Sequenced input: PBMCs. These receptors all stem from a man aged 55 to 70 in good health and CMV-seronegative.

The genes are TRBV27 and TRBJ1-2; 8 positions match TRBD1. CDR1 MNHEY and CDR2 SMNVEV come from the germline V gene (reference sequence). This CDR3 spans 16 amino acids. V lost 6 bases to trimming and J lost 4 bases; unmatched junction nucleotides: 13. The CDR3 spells CASSPSLGQVSYGYTF. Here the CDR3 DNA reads TGTGCCAGCAGCCCATCCTTGGGACAGGTATCCTATGGCTACACCTTC.

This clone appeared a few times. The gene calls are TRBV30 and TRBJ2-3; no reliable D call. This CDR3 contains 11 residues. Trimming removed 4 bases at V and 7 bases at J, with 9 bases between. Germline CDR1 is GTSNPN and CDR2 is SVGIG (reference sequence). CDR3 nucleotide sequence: TGTGCCTGGACCTCGCGCTATACGCAGTATTTT. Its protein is CAWTSRYTQYF. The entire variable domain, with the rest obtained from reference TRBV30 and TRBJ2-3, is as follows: SQTIHQWPATLVQPVGSPLSLECTVEGTSNPNLYWYRQAAGRGLQLLFYSVGIGQISSEVPQNLSASRPQDRQFILSSKKLLLSDSGFYLCAWTSRYTQYFGPGTRLTVL.

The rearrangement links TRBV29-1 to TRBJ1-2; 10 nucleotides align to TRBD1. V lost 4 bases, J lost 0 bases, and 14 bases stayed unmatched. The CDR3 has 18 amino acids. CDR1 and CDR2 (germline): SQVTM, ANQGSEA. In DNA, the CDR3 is TGCAGCGTTGCGGGGGCCGGGACAGGGGCCCAAGCTAACTATGGCTACACCTTC. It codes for CSVAGAGTGAQANYGYTF.

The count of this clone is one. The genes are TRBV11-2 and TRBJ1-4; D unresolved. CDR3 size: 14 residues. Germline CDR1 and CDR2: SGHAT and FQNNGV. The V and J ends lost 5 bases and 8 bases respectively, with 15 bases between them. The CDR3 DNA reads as TGTGCCAGCAGCAACCCCACAGACGTGGAAAAACTGTTTTTT. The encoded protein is CASSNPTDVEKLFF.

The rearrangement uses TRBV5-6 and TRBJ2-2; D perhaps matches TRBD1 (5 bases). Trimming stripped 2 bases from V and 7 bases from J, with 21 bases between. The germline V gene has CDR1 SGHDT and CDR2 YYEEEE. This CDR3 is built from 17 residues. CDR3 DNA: TGTGCCAGCAGCTTCGGCGTTGGCCAGGGTCCGTACGGGGAGCTGTTTTTT. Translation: CASSFGVGQGPYGELFF.

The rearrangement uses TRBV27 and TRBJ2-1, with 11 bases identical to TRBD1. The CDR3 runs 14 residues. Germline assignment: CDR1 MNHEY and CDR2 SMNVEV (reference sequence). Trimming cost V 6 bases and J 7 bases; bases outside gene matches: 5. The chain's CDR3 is CASSRRDRGNEQFF. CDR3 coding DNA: TGTGCCAGCAGCCGGCGGGACAGGGGGAATGAGCAGTTCTTC.

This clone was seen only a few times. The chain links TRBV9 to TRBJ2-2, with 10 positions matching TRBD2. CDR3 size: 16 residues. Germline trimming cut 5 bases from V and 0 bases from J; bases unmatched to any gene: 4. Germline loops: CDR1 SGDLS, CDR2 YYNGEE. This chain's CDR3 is CASSITSGANTGELFF. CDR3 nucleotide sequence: TGTGCCAGCAGTATAACTAGCGGGGCGAACACCGGGGAGCTGTTTTTT.

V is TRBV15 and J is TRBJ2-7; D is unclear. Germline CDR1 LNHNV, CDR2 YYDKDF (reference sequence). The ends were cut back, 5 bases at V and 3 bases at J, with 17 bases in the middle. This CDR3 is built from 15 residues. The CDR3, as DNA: TGTGCCACCAGCCCTACCCGGCGACAAAGCTACGAGCAGTACGTC. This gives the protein CATSPTRRQSYEQYV.

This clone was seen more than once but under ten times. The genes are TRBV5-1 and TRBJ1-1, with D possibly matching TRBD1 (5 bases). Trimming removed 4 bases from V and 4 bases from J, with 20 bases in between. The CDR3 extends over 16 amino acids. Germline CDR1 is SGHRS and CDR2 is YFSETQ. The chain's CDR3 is CASSMVGGGSGTEAFF. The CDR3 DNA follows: TGCGCCAGCAGCATGGTGGGGGGTGGGAGCGGCACTGAAGCTTTCTTT.

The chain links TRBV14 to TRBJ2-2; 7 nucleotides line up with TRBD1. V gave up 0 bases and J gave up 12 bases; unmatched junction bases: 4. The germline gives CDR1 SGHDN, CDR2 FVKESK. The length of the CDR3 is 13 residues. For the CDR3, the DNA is TGTGCCAGCAGCCAAGAAGTAAGGGGGCAGCTGTTTTTT. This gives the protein CASSQEVRGQLFF.

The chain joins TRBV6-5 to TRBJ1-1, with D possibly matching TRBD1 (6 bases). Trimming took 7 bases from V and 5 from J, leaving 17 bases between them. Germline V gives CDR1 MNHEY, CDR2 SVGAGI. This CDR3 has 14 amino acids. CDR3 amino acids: CASTTEGVGTEAFF. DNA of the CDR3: TGTGCCAGCACTACCGAGGGGGTTGGTACTGAAGCTTTCTTT.

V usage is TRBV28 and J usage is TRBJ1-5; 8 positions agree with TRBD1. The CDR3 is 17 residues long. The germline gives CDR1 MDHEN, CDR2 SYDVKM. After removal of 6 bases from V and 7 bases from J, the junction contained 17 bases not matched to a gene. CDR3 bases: TGTGCCAGCAGGTCCACAGCGACAGGGGATAAAAAGCAGCCCCAGCATTTT. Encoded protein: CASRSTATGDKKQPQHF.

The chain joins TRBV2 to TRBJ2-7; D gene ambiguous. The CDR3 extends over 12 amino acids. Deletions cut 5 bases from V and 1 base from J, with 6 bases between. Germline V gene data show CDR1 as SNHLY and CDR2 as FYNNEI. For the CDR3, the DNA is TGTGCCAGCAGTCTTAGTTCCTACGAGCAGTACTTC. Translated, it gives CASSLSSYEQYF.

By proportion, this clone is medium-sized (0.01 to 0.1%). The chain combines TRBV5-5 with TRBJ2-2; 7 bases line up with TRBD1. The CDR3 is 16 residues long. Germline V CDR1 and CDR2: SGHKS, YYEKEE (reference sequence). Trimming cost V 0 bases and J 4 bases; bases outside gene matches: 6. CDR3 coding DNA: TGTGCCAGCAGCTTGGTAGGGGGCCGTACCACCGGGGAGCTGTTTTTT. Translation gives CASSLVGGRTTGELFF.

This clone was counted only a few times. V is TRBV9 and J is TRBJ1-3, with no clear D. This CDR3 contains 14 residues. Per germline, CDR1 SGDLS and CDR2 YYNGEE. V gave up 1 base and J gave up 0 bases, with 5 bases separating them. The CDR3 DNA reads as TGTGCCAGCAGCGTATTTAGCTCTGGAAACACCATATATTTT. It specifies CASSVFSSGNTIYF.

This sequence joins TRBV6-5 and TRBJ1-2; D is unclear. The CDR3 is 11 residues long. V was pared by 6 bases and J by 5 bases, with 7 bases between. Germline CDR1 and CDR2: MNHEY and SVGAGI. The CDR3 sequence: CASRQNYGYTF. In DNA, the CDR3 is TGTGCCAGCAGACAGAATTATGGCTACACCTTC.

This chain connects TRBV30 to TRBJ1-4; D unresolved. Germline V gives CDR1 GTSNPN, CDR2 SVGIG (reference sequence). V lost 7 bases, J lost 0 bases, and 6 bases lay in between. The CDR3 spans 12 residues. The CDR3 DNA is TGTGCCTTTATTGCAACTAATGAAAAACTGTTTTTT. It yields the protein CAFIATNEKLFF.

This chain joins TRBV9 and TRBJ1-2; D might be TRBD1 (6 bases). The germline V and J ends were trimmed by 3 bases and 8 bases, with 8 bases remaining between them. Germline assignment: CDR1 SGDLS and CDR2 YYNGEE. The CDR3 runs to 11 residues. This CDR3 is CASSAGVGYTF. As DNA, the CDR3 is TGTGCCAGCAGCGCAGGGGTGGGCTACACCTTC.

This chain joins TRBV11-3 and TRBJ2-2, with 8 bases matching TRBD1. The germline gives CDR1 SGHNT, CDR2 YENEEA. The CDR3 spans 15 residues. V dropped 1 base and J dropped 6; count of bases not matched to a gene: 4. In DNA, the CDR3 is TGTGCCAGCAGCTTAGGGACAGGGCGTCCCGGGGAGCTGTTTTTT. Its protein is CASSLGTGRPGELFF.

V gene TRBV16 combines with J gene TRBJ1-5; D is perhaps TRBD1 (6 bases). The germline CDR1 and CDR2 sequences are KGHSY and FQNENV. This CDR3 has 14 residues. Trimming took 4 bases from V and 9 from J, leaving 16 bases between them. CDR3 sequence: CASSLSAGEWPQHF. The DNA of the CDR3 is TGTGCCAGCAGCCTCTCCGCAGGGGAATGGCCCCAGCATTTT.

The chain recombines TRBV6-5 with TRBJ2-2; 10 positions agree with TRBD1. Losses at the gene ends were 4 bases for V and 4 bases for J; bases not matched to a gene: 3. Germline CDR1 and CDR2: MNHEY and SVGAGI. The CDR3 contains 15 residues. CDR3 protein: CASSWRDRGTGELFF. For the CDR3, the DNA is TGTGCCAGCAGTTGGCGGGACAGGGGCACCGGGGAGCTGTTTTTT.

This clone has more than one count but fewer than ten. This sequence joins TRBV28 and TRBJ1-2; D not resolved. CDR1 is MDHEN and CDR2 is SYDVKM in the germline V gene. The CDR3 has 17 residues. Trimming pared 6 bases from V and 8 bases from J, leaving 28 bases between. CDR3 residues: CASSPAGAGIVIGGYTF. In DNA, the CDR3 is TGTGCCAGCAGCCCCGCGGGAGCAGGAATTGTTATAGGCGGCTACACCTTC.

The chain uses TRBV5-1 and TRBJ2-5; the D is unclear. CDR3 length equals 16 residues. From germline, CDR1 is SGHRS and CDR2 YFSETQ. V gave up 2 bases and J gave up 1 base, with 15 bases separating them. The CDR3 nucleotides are TGCGCCAGCAGCTTTCTTTCTCGTGCGGTCCAAGAGACCCAGTACTTC. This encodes CASSFLSRAVQETQYF. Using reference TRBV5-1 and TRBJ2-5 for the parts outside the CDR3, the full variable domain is KAGVTQTPRYLIKTRGQQVTLSCSPISGHRSVSWYQQTPGQGLQFLFEYFSETQRNKGNFPGRFSGRQFSNSRSEMNVSTLELGDSALYLCASSFLSRAVQETQYFGPGTRLLVL.

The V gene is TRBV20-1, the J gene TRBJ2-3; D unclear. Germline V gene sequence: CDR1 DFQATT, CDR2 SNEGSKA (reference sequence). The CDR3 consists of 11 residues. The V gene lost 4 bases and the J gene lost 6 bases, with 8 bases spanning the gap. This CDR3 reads CSANPLDTQYF. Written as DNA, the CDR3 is TGCAGTGCTAATCCCCTGGATACGCAGTATTTT.